These 30 T cell receptor beta chains were all obtained from the same sample, sequenced in a study of CXCR3-negative and CXCR3-positive naive CD8 T cells. Points from the study as a whole: Higher TRB CDR3 hydrophobicity marked CXCR3-positive naive cells relative to CXCR3-negative naive cells.

It was by 5' RACE with UMI labels that the TRB cDNA libraries were prepared. TCRdb reprocessed the 5' RACE reads and keeps a single row for each CDR3 protein, giving no DNA. The table gives 150,000 to 170,000 distinct CDR3 sequences; the top ten clones make up 0.45% to 0.6% of it. For these receptors, no antigen is known. The sample comprised naive CXCR3+ CD8+ T cells from blood. Subset indicated: CD45RO-CCR7+CD27+CD95- naive CD8+ T cells expressing CXCR3 (TNR3+). The source of these receptors is a human donor in good health. Some clones in this sample may be carry-over from other donors' samples.

The J gene is TRBJ1-2, the V gene TRBV20-1. The CDR3 runs 13 residues. Germline CDR1 and CDR2: DFQATT and SNEGSKA (reference sequence). The CDR3 reads CSARDFGSYGYTF.

The J gene is TRBJ1-1, the V gene TRBV4-2. The germline gives CDR1 LGHNA, CDR2 YNFKEQ. The CDR3 extends over 16 amino acids. The CDR3 sequence: CASSQAGYGMNTEAFF.

This sequence joins TRBV11-2 and TRBJ2-1; with no DNA, the TCRdb D assignment of TRBD1 cannot be verified. CDR1 is SGHAT and CDR2 is FQNNGV in the germline V gene. This CDR3 is built from 13 residues. The CDR3 spells CASSHAGGSEQFF.

The chain is built from TRBV20-1 and TRBJ2-1; checking the TCRdb D call of TRBD2 is not possible without DNA. Germline lookup yields CDR1 DFQATT and CDR2 SNEGSKA (reference sequence). This CDR3 has 18 amino acids. The CDR3 reads CSARERLAGGPSYNEQFF.

The chain uses TRBV28 and TRBJ1-4; TCRdb outputs TRBD1, but without DNA this stays unchecked. CDR1 MDHEN and CDR2 SYDVKM come from the germline V gene. The CDR3 runs 19 residues. CDR3 amino acids: CASSYKPMDSAHHEEKLFF.

The genes are TRBV5-1 and TRBJ2-5; the D call from TCRdb, TRBD1, cannot be confirmed without DNA. CDR3 length: 15 amino acids. Germline values: CDR1 SGHRS, CDR2 YFSETQ. CDR3 loop: CASSPMDREVETQYF.

The chain joins TRBV5-1 to TRBJ2-1; there is no DNA to check the TCRdb D call of TRBD2. Per germline, CDR1 SGHRS and CDR2 YFSETQ. The CDR3 contains 18 residues. The CDR3 is CASSLSSGSGGYYNEQFF.

The V and J genes are TRBV5-5 and TRBJ2-1; TCRdb's D call of TRBD1 is untestable without DNA. In germline, CDR1 is SGHKS, CDR2 YYEKEE (reference sequence). The CDR3 has 13 residues. The CDR3 region is CASSPGAGGQEFF.

The chain carries TRBV12-3 or TRBV12-4 and TRBJ2-7; TCRdb's assignment of TRBD2 cannot be checked, as there is no DNA. The CDR3 covers 17 residues. CDR3: CASSFGDLTSGTYEQYF.

V gene TRBV20-1 combines with J gene TRBJ2-1. Germline V lookup: CDR1 DFQATT, CDR2 SNEGSKA (reference sequence). The CDR3 is 13 amino acids. CDR3 amino acids: CSARSLPYNEQFF.

The chain uses TRBV7-2 and TRBJ2-7; TCRdb proposes TRBD1, but this gene call is untestable without DNA. The CDR3 contains 15 residues. Germline V lookup: CDR1 SGHTA, CDR2 FQGNSA. The CDR3 region is CASSLGGTGAFEQYF.

J is TRBJ2-3 and V is TRBV10-1; the D call from TCRdb, TRBD2, cannot be confirmed without DNA. This CDR3 region has 16 residues. CDR1 is WNHNN and CDR2 is SYGVQD in the germline V gene (reference sequence). The CDR3 sequence is CASTLTSGGLTDTQYF.

The rearrangement links TRBV6-6 to TRBJ1-4; TCRdb indicates TRBD1, and absent DNA this call remains unverified. CDR3 length: 14 amino acids. Germline CDR1 MNHNY, CDR2 SVGAGI (reference sequence). CDR3 protein: CASSSDRSNEKLFF.

V and J are TRBV4-3 and TRBJ1-6; TCRdb reports TRBD1, a call that lacks DNA to check it against. Germline assignment: CDR1 LGHNA and CDR2 YSLEER. The CDR3 runs to 15 residues. The CDR3 sequence is CASSQGDRGDSPLHF.

The chain's CDR3 is CASSWSLAGEGDTQYF. This chain connects TRBV7-2 to TRBJ2-3; no DNA is available, so the TRBD2 call from TCRdb remains unchecked. Germline V gene sequence: CDR1 SGHTA, CDR2 FQGNSA. This CDR3 region has 16 residues.

The chain recombines TRBV5-1 with TRBJ1-2. Germline V CDR1 and CDR2: SGHRS, YFSETQ. This CDR3 has 11 amino acids. The CDR3 here is CASSFGRGYTF.

V is TRBV29-1 and J is TRBJ1-5; TCRdb reports TRBD1, a call that lacks DNA to check it against. The length of the CDR3 is 14 residues. Germline CDR1 SQVTM, CDR2 ANQGSEA. CDR3 loop: CSVSTRGSNQPQHF. Looking up the rest from reference TRBV29-1 and TRBJ1-5 gives the full variable domain: SAVISQKPSRDICQRGTSLTIQCQVDSQVTMMFWYRQQPGQSLTLIATANQGSEATYESGFVIDKFPISRPNLTFSTLTVSNMSPEDSSIYLCSVSTRGSNQPQHFGDGTRLSIL.

The gene calls are TRBV10-1 and TRBJ1-1; TCRdb picks TRBD1, but there is no DNA to check that call. Germline CDR1 and CDR2: WNHNN and SYGVQD (reference sequence). The CDR3 is 16 amino acids. This chain's CDR3 is CASSESRGRGWTEAFF.

The genes are TRBV29-1 and TRBJ2-1; TCRdb indicates TRBD2, and absent DNA this call remains unverified. The CDR3 runs to 14 residues. Germline V gene sequence: CDR1 SQVTM, CDR2 ANQGSEA. The CDR3 protein is CSGTSGRYANEQFF.

CDR3 sequence reads: CASSTPRDTNYNEQFF. This chain joins TRBV21-1 and TRBJ2-1; the TCRdb D gene call, TRBD1, has no DNA to confirm it. TRBV21-1 constitutes a pseudogene. This CDR3 region has 16 residues.

The V and J genes are TRBV4-3 and TRBJ2-1; lacking DNA, the TRBD1 call made by TCRdb goes unchecked. CDR3 length equals 17 residues. In germline, CDR1 is LGHNA, CDR2 YSLEER. The CDR3 loop reads CASSQVGLPSSYNEQFF.

The V and J genes are TRBV28 and TRBJ2-7. Germline CDR1 reads MDHEN; CDR2 reads SYDVKM. CDR3 length: 12 amino acids. The chain's CDR3 is CASSWVSYEQYF.

The rearrangement joins TRBV5-4 to TRBJ2-5; TCRdb proposes TRBD2, but this gene call is untestable without DNA. The germline V gene encodes CDR1 SGHNT and CDR2 YYREEE (reference sequence). The length of the CDR3 is 17 residues. The CDR3 sequence: CASSLGNGLGAWETQYF.

The chain couples TRBV4-1 to TRBJ1-2; TCRdb outputs TRBD1, but without DNA this stays unchecked. The CDR3 extends over 14 amino acids. Germline assignment: CDR1 MGHRA and CDR2 YSYEKL. CDR3 amino acids: CASSQVRTGPGYTF.

V and J are TRBV4-1 and TRBJ2-2; TCRdb's D call, TRBD1, is unchecked because there is no DNA. This CDR3 has 13 residues. The germline V gene encodes CDR1 MGHRA and CDR2 YSYEKL. The CDR3 loop is CASSLTGSGELFF.

The chain couples TRBV5-1 to TRBJ2-5; the D gene TCRdb calls, TRBD2, cannot be checked with no DNA. From germline, CDR1 is SGHRS and CDR2 YFSETQ. The CDR3 spans 16 residues. The CDR3 sequence: CASSAEPGLGIGTQYF.

This chain uses TRBV5-4 with TRBJ2-1; the TCRdb call, TRBD2, lacks DNA for checking. This CDR3 is 18 amino acids long. Germline V gene data show CDR1 as SGHNT and CDR2 as YYREEE (reference sequence). CDR3 loop: CASSVPPGPERSYNEQFF.

J is TRBJ1-1 and V is TRBV29-1; TCRdb picks TRBD1, but there is no DNA to check that call. Germline CDR1 and CDR2: SQVTM and ANQGSEA. The CDR3 spans 15 residues. The CDR3 reads CSVEQQGNWNTEAFF.

The V gene is TRBV15, the J gene TRBJ2-2; checking the TCRdb D call of TRBD1 is not possible without DNA. Germline V CDR1 and CDR2: LNHNV, YYDKDF (reference sequence). This CDR3 region has 14 residues. CDR3 residues: CATTDRRNTGELFF.

The rearrangement links TRBV20-1 to TRBJ1-4. The CDR3 is 13 amino acids. The germline V gene has CDR1 DFQATT and CDR2 SNEGSKA (reference sequence). CDR3 region: CSARALYEEKLFF.